This entry is about one T cell receptor (beta chain). The antigen remains undetermined. The sample originates from a study of shared clonotypes between healthy human individuals. V was shortened by 4 bases and J by 7 bases, with 22 bases between the two germline ends. The CDR3 is made up of 17 amino acids. CDR1 is LGHNA and CDR2 is YSLEER in the germline V gene. Terminally differentiated effector memory CD45RA+ cells were left out of the naive CD8 fraction, which was CD45RO-negative and positively selected for CCR7. Findings and caveats of the study: Generation probability values for non-shared clonotypes were lower than those for clonotypes shared by all four donors.

Using immunoSEQ multiplex PCR, the repertoire was profiled, and TCRdb retains in-frame clones only, with some absent. Of 1.5 million to 2.5 million clones listed, about 94% are singletons. The rearrangement links TRBV4-3 to TRBJ2-2; possible D gene TRBD2, 7 bases. The sequencing sample was made of naive CD8+ T cells sorted from blood. The clonotype comes from a man aged 18 to 29 in good health. The CDR3 coding sequence is TGCGCCAGCAGCCCCCGGGGCGGCGGGAGAGGGGGCGGGGAGCTGTTTTTT. Amino acids: CASSPRGGGRGGGELFF.